The 23 T cell receptor beta chains given below trace back to one sample, sequenced in a study of breast tumors, draining lymph nodes, adjacent tissues. TCRdb itself ran the multiplex PCR reads through MiXCR, one entry per CDR3 protein. This sample carries roughly 70,000 distinct CDR3 sequences, over 40% of them seen once, and the ten largest clones take 8.4%. Sample: breast tumor tissue. The receptors come from a female donor with breast cancer. Some clones in this sample may be carry-over from other donors' samples.

This chain joins TRBV6-1 and TRBJ1-5, with TRBD1 matching over 10 bases. Germline trimming cut 1 base from V and 4 bases from J; bases unmatched to any gene: 13. Looked up from germline, CDR1 is MNHNS and CDR2 is SASEGT. The CDR3 is 19 residues long. The CDR3 spells CASSEGPGTGVTRNQPQHF. The CDR3 DNA reads as TGTGCCAGCAGTGAAGGACCCGGGACAGGGGTGACAAGGAATCAGCCCCAGCATTTT.

This clonotype was seen only once. The J gene is TRBJ2-7, the V gene TRBV2; 7 bases fit TRBD1. The CDR3 has 14 residues. V lost 6 bases, J lost 2 bases, and 7 bases stayed unmatched. Germline V gene sequence: CDR1 SNHLY, CDR2 FYNNEI. The CDR3 here is CASRERDSTYEQYF. DNA for the CDR3: TGTGCCAGCAGGGAAAGGGACAGTACCTACGAGCAGTACTTC.

A remark on this clonotype: It may be a read error: a sequence one base away is much more abundant. The chain carries TRBV9 and TRBJ2-7, with D maybe TRBD2 (7 bases). This CDR3 spans 14 amino acids. Germline assignment: CDR1 SGDLS and CDR2 YYNGEE. CDR3 sequence reads: CASSVEGGGDEQSF. Written as DNA, the CDR3 is TGTGCCAGCAGCGTAGAGGGAGGGGGTGACGAGCAGTCCTTC.

V and J are TRBV7-8 and TRBJ1-2; D is unclear. Germline V gene data show CDR1 as SGHVS and CDR2 as FQNEAQ. V dropped 6 bases and J dropped 7 bases, with 15 bases sitting between them. The CDR3 loop spans 13 amino acids. The CDR3, as DNA: TGTGCCAGCAGTCCCCGGGAAGGTGGTGGCTACACCTTC. It encodes CASSPREGGGYTF.

This clonotype was seen repeatedly, ten times or more. This chain joins TRBV6-4 and TRBJ1-5, with 8 bases that match TRBD1. With V trimmed by 4 bases and J by 7 bases, 9 bases remained unmatched. This CDR3 spans 15 amino acids. Per germline, CDR1 MRHNA and CDR2 SNTAGT. The CDR3 region is CASSVAGGAGQPQHF. The CDR3, as DNA: TGTGCCAGCAGTGTCGCAGGGGGCGCAGGACAGCCCCAGCATTTT.

V and J are TRBV19 and TRBJ1-5; D possibly corresponds to TRBD1 (5 bases). The V gene's germline CDR1 is LNHDA and CDR2 SQIVND (reference sequence). This CDR3 has 15 residues. V lost 3 bases to trimming and J lost 10 bases, with 19 bases between them. CDR3 DNA sequence: TGTGCCAGTAGTATTGGTTTGGGGGTAAGTTTTCCCCAGCATTTT. As protein: CASSIGLGVSFPQHF. Looking up the rest from reference TRBV19 and TRBJ1-5 gives the full variable domain: DGGITQSPKYLFRKEGQNVTLSCEQNLNHDAMYWYRQDPGQGLRLIYYSQIVNDFQKGDIAEGYSVSREKKESFPLTVTSAQKNPTAFYLCASSIGLGVSFPQHFGDGTRLSIL.

The chain carries TRBV19 and TRBJ2-7; possible D gene TRBD2, 7 bases. CDR3 length equals 14 residues. Trimming took off 3 bases at V and 6 bases at J, with 15 bases between the two ends. CDR1 is LNHDA and CDR2 is SQIVND in the germline V gene (reference sequence). The CDR3 DNA follows: TGTGCCAGTAGTATTTCCGGGGGGCTATTCGAGCAGTACTTC. It translates to CASSISGGLFEQYF.

This clonotype was seen at least ten times. A much more abundant neighbour one base away suggests this may be a read error. The chain couples TRBV20-1 to TRBJ1-2; weak D call: TRBD1 (5 bases). Germline V CDR1 and CDR2: DFQATT, SNEGSKA (reference sequence). This CDR3 has 13 residues. CDR3 sequence reads: CSVRGPTNYAYTF. The CDR3 nucleotides read TGCAGTGTTCGGGGACCTACTAACTATGCCTACACCTTC.

This clonotype has at least ten counts. A read error may account for a junction end that differs from germline. The chain employs TRBV11-2 and TRBJ2-6; possibly TRBD2 for D (5 bases). CDR3 length equals 18 residues. The germline V gene has CDR1 SGHAT and CDR2 FQNNGV. For the CDR3, the DNA is TGTGCCAGCAGCATAGAGCCCGGGGAACTCTCTGGGGCCAACGTCCTGACTTTC. Its translation is CASSIEPGELSGANVLTF.

This clonotype was observed many times. The genes are TRBV7-6 and TRBJ1-4; no reliable D call. The CDR3 is 15 residues long. Germline loops: CDR1 SGHVS, CDR2 FNYEAQ. V lost 5 bases, J lost 6 bases, and 16 bases lay in between. CDR3 in DNA: TGTGCCAGCAGCGCGTCCCATTGGAGTTATGAAAAACTGTTTTTT. It is translated as CASSASHWSYEKLFF.

This clonotype was detected once. The rearrangement uses TRBV20-1 and TRBJ2-3, with 10 positions matching TRBD2. The CDR3 has 15 amino acids. Germline values: CDR1 DFQATT, CDR2 SNEGSKA (reference sequence). J lost 7 bases, V lost 2 bases, and 9 bases had no gene match. CDR3 sequence: CSARRGLAGVHTQYF. CDR3 sequence (DNA): TGCAGTGCTAGACGAGGGCTAGCGGGAGTACATACGCAGTATTTT.

This clonotype appeared many times. CDR3 residues: CASSVEGDLDTQYF. CDR3 DNA: TGTGCCAGCAGCGTAGAGGGCGATCTTGATACGCAGTATTTT. The V and J genes are TRBV9 and TRBJ2-3; no definite D call. Trimming left V 0 bases short and J 6 bases short, with 11 bases between. This CDR3 region has 14 residues. Germline V gene data show CDR1 as SGDLS and CDR2 as YYNGEE. Together with reference TRBV9 and TRBJ2-3, the CDR3 gives the full variable domain: DSGVTQTPKHLITATGQRVTLRCSPRSGDLSVYWYQQSLDQGLQFLIQYYNGEERAKGNILERFSAQQFPDLHSELNLSSLELGDSALYFCASSVEGDLDTQYFGPGTRLTVL.

This clonotype was counted at least ten times. V gene TRBV7-9 combines with J gene TRBJ2-5; tentatively, D is TRBD1 or TRBD2 (5 bases each). Germline V lookup: CDR1 SEHNR, CDR2 FQNEAQ (reference sequence). Deletions cut 3 bases from V and 5 bases from J, with 16 bases between. The CDR3 runs to 15 residues. The CDR3 spells CASSFGQGQRETQYF. The DNA of the CDR3 is TGTGCCAGCAGCTTTGGTCAGGGCCAGCGGGAGACCCAGTACTTC.

The CDR3 sequence is CASNHFGGQTQYF. The CDR3 region has the DNA TGCGCCAGCAATCACTTCGGGGGGCAGACCCAGTACTTC. The chain recombines TRBV4-1 with TRBJ2-5, with D perhaps matching TRBD2 (7 bases). This CDR3 is built from 13 residues. Trimming removed 7 bases at V and 6 bases at J, with 15 bases between. CDR1 and CDR2 from the germline V gene are MGHRA and YSYEKL.

The chain employs TRBV9 and TRBJ2-3, with TRBD2 as a possible D gene (5 bases). Per the germline V gene, CDR1 is SGDLS and CDR2 is YYNGEE. The CDR3 is 14 amino acids. Trimming left V 3 bases short and J 1 base short, with 9 bases between. Here the CDR3 reads CASSGSGGTDTQYF. Here the CDR3 DNA reads TGTGCCAGCAGCGGATCCGGGGGCACAGATACGCAGTATTTT.

As regards this clonotype: It is unclear where the CDR3 begins or ends on the DNA, so no DNA is shown, and the CDR3 is as TCRdb lists it. The chain uses TRBV24-1 and TRBJ2-1; the listed D gene, TRBD1, was not tested against the DNA. The CDR3 numbers 23 amino acids, ends counted. The V gene's germline CDR1 is KGHDR and CDR2 SFDVKD. The CDR3 sequence is CATSDFGTGNEQYFGPEVGEQFF.

The chain links TRBV6-2 or TRBV6-3 to TRBJ1-5; tentatively, D is TRBD1 (6 bases). The CDR3 has 13 amino acids. Germline V gene sequence: CDR1 MNHEY, CDR2 SVGEGT. Trimming left V 6 bases short and J 14 bases short, with 20 bases between. CDR3 amino acids: CASSEIGGAYEHF. The CDR3 coding sequence is TGTGCCAGCAGCGAGATTGGGGGCGCCTACGAGCATTTT.

This clonotype was found many times. The genes are TRBV3-1 and TRBJ1-3; 9 nucleotides line up with TRBD1. The germline gives CDR1 LGHDT, CDR2 YNNKEL (reference sequence). The CDR3 sequence is 16 residues long. V shed 3 bases, J shed 2 bases, and the junction held 5 bases outside the gene matches. In DNA, the CDR3 is TGTGCCAGCAGCCAGCTACAGGGGGCGACTGGAAACACCATATATTTT. Translation: CASSQLQGATGNTIYF.

This clonotype was seen ten or more times. As DNA, the CDR3 is TGTGCCAGCAGCGGAAGGTCGAGACAGGGTTTTATTTGGACCCAGTACTTC. Translation: CASSGRSRQGFIWTQYF. The J gene is TRBJ2-5, the V gene TRBV5-6; 7 positions agree with TRBD1. Germline-derived CDR1 and CDR2 are SGHDT and YYEEEE. With 4 bases clipped from V and 7 bases from J, the junction kept 19 bases outside the gene matches. CDR3 length: 17 amino acids.

This rearrangement joins TRBV19 to TRBJ1-1; no clear D. The CDR3 spans 15 residues. Germline V lookup: CDR1 LNHDA, CDR2 SQIVND (reference sequence). Trimming took off 3 bases at V and 4 bases at J, with 15 bases between the two ends. CDR3 amino acids: CASSIEDRRSTEAFF. CDR3 in DNA: TGTGCCAGTAGTATTGAAGATCGGCGTTCCACTGAAGCTTTCTTT.

This clonotype was picked up a small number of times. The rearrangement joins TRBV3-1 to TRBJ2-3; 9 nucleotides agree with TRBD2. There are 15 residues in the CDR3. The J segment lost 2 bases and the V segment lost 4 bases, leaving 4 bases of the junction unmatched. Germline CDR1 is LGHDT and CDR2 is YNNKEL (reference sequence). The DNA of the CDR3 is TGTGCCAGCAGCCCGGGACTAGCCTTCACAGATACGCAGTATTTT. It is translated as CASSPGLAFTDTQYF.

This clonotype was counted between two and nine times. The CDR3 nucleotides are TGTGCCAGCAGTACCGGGGAGCTGTTTTTT. It codes for CASSTGELFF. This chain connects TRBV12-3 or TRBV12-4 to TRBJ2-2; D unresolved. Deletions cut 5 bases from V and 5 bases from J, with 0 bases between. This CDR3 spans 10 amino acids.

This clonotype has a count of ten or more. This chain uses TRBV10-3 with TRBJ2-2, with TRBD1 matching over 9 bases. Germline CDR1 reads ENHRY; CDR2 reads SYGVKD. The CDR3 is 17 amino acids. V dropped 2 bases and J dropped 2; count of bases not matched to a gene: 6. CDR3 amino acids: CAISEPDRGFNTGELFF. The DNA for the CDR3 is TGTGCCATCAGTGAGCCGGACAGGGGATTTAACACCGGGGAGCTGTTTTTT.